This TCR beta chain was identified during a study of molecular identifiers for immune sequencing clone quantification. Study-wide context: Replicate runs used RNA from 20,000 or 100,000 naive CD8 cells, which was split five ways into aliquots, and four of those aliquots were then sequenced.

This clonotype was detected ten times or more. The antigen is not known. There are 14 residues in the CDR3. V dropped 0 bases and J dropped 5 bases, with 11 bases sitting between them. Germline-derived CDR1 and CDR2 are SGHDT and YYEEEE. TCRdb reanalysed the PCR reads using MiXCR and keeps one entry per CDR3 protein. The sample holds tens of thousands of distinct CDR3 sequences, 18% seen once. Study-wide points: Jurkat TCR RNA spiked in from one cell reportedly remained identifiable amid 850,000 to 1,000,000 naive cells. Clones exceeding 20 RNA copies carried over 97% of effector molecules but under 1% of naive-cell molecules.

This rearrangement joins TRBV5-6 to TRBJ2-5; D tentatively fits TRBD1 or TRBD2 (5 bases each). This TCR derives from a human donor in good health. Some libraries in this study had Jurkat cell RNA spiked in. The specimen was naive CD8+ T cells from blood, with Jurkat cell RNA spiked in. Subset in this sample: FACS-sorted CD8+CD4-CCR7+CD45RA+ naive T cells. The CDR3 sequence: CASSLAGASETQYF. The CDR3, as DNA: TGTGCCAGCAGCTTGGCCGGGGCGTCCGAGACCCAGTACTTC.